A selection of T cell receptor beta chains follows, all from one sample in a study of cytomegalovirus exposure and HLA in healthy donors. Using immunoSEQ multiplex PCR, the repertoire was profiled, and TCRdb retains in-frame clones only, with some absent. The table has approximately 130,000 clones, approximately 75% seen once. Sample: PBMCs. The receptors were gathered from a man aged 40-50 years in good health and CMV-seronegative. Both conserved end residues are part of each CDR3. The order of the fields is clone size, D gene, J gene, V gene, CDR3 protein, CDR3 DNA. A D gene is named only where the DNA matches it firmly. Part of the rows lack a size; the others show once, few, many or a class for expanded clones.

>NA|NA|TRBJ2-5|TRBV30
CAWSTGSQETQYF
TGTGCCTGGAGTACAGGCAGTCAAGAGACCCAGTACTTC
>NA|TRBD1|TRBJ1-2|TRBV4-1
CASSQDGTGQYGYTF
TGCGCCAGCAGCCAAGATGGGACAGGCCAATATGGCTACACCTTC
>NA|TRBD2|TRBJ2-5|TRBV2
CASMRTSLNWETQYF
TGTGCCAGCATGAGGACTAGCCTGAATTGGGAGACCCAGTACTTC
>NA|TRBD1|TRBJ2-1|TRBV6-5
CASSYWTGENEQFF
TGTGCCAGCAGTTACTGGACAGGTGAGAATGAGCAGTTCTTC
>NA|TRBD1|TRBJ2-6|TRBV4-1
CASSQVGGPGANGLTF
TGCGCCAGCAGCCAAGTAGGGGGCCCTGGGGCCAACGGCCTGACTTTC
>NA|TRBD2|TRBJ2-5|TRBV6-6
CASSSPGLGEETQYF
TGTGCCAGCAGTTCACCGGGACTAGGGGAGGAGACCCAGTACTTC
>NA|TRBD1|TRBJ2-1|TRBV27
CASSLSRTGPNEQFF
TGTGCCAGCAGTTTATCCCGGACAGGGCCCAATGAGCAGTTCTTC
>NA|TRBD2|TRBJ2-5|TRBV27
CASSLSSGRAVKTQYF
TGTGCCAGCAGTTTATCGAGCGGGAGGGCCGTGAAGACCCAGTACTTC
>once|TRBD1|TRBJ1-1|TRBV12-5
CASGSQGAGNTEAFF
TGTGCTAGTGGTTCACAGGGGGCAGGGAACACTGAAGCTTTCTTT
>NA|NA|TRBJ2-3|TRBV5-1
CASSLAGSRSSTDTQYF
TGCGCCAGCAGCTTGGCCGGGAGCCGATCTAGCACAGATACGCAGTATTTT
>NA|TRBD1|TRBJ1-5|TRBV5-5
CASSPDRGGGVPQHF
TGTGCCAGCAGCCCCGACAGGGGAGGGGGGGTACCCCAGCATTTT
>few|NA|TRBJ2-3|TRBV11-2
CASSLAGEAPGTQYF
TGTGCCAGCAGCTTAGCGGGGGAGGCCCCGGGCACGCAGTATTTT
>NA|TRBD2|TRBJ2-3|TRBV5-4
CASSPIAGYTDTQYF
TGTGCCAGCAGCCCAATAGCGGGGTACACAGATACGCAGTATTTT
>NA|NA|TRBJ2-1|TRBV25-1
CASSSGREGYNEQFF
TGTGCCTCCAGCTCTGGGCGGGAAGGGTACAATGAGCAGTTCTTC
>NA|NA|TRBJ1-1|TRBV15
CATSRDLGLGTEAFF
TGTGCCACCAGCAGAGATTTGGGGCTGGGCACTGAAGCTTTCTTT
>NA|NA|TRBJ2-7|TRBV4-1
CASSLTQDSYEQYF
TGCGCCAGCAGCCTCACCCAGGACTCCTACGAGCAGTACTTC
>NA|TRBD2|TRBJ2-2|TRBV12-5
CASGSTPGLAVPGELFF
TGTGCTAGTGGTTCGACGCCGGGACTAGCGGTCCCCGGGGAGCTGTTTTTT
>NA|NA|TRBJ2-2|TRBV15
CATSRDLASGELFF
TGTGCCACCAGCAGAGATCTAGCGAGCGGGGAGCTGTTTTTT
>NA|NA|TRBJ2-1|TRBV9
CASSVGVGTGYDCMFF
NA
>few|TRBD1|TRBJ1-2|TRBV28
CASSDNRGKTYGYTF
TGTGCCAGCAGCGACAACAGGGGAAAGACTTATGGCTACACCTTC
>NA|NA|TRBJ1-2|TRBV5-1
CASSLDGEHGYTF
TGCGCCAGCAGCTTGGACGGAGAACATGGCTACACCTTC
>NA|NA|TRBJ2-7|TRBV29-1
CSVESPGTSYEQYF
TGCAGCGTTGAATCCCCAGGTACCTCCTACGAGCAGTACTTC
>NA|TRBD2|TRBJ2-1|TRBV4-3
CASSQDSSGGGNEQFF
TGCGCCAGCAGCCAAGACTCGAGCGGGGGGGGCAATGAGCAGTTCTTC
>NA|NA|TRBJ1-6|TRBV19
CASSIVPGAWSPLHF
TGTGCCAGTAGTATAGTCCCAGGGGCTTGGTCACCCCTCCACTTT
>once|NA|TRBJ2-5|TRBV7-2
CASSPGRVQETQYF
TGTGCCAGCAGTCCTGGGCGGGTCCAAGAGACCCAGTACTTC
>NA|NA|TRBJ2-2|TRBV7-7
CASSFGGASGELFF
TGTGCCAGCAGCTTTGGGGGGGCATCCGGGGAGCTGTTTTTT
>NA|NA|TRBJ1-2|TRBV5-1
CASSPRQGGVLVYTF
TGCGCCAGCAGCCCTCGTCAGGGAGGGGTTTTGGTCTACACCTTC
>NA|TRBD1|TRBJ1-2|TRBV10-2
CASRETGGRGVGYTF
TGCGCCAGCAGGGAGACAGGGGGCAGGGGTGTTGGCTACACCTTC
>NA|NA|TRBJ1-1|TRBV5-5
CASSFGGGAGTEAFF
TGTGCCAGCAGCTTCGGGGGGGGAGCCGGGACTGAAGCTTTCTTT
>few|TRBD1|TRBJ1-2|TRBV4-3
CASSPGTGGFGYTF
TGCGCCAGCAGCCCCGGGACAGGGGGCTTTGGCTACACCTTC
>NA|TRBD1|TRBJ1-5|TRBV7-8
CASSTPRDRGPSLNQPQHF
TGTGCCAGCAGCACGCCCCGGGACAGGGGGCCCTCTCTAAATCAGCCCCAGCATTTT